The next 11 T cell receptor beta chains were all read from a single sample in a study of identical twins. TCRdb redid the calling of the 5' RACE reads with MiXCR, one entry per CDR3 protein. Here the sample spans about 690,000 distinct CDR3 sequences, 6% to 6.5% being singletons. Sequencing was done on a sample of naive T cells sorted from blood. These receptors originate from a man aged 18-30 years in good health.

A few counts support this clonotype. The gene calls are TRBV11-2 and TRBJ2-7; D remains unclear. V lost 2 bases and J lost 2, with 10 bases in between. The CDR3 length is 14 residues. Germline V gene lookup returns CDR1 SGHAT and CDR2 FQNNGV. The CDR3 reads CASSLRLNPYEQYF. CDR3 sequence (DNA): TGTGCCAGCAGCTTACGGCTGAATCCCTACGAGCAGTACTTC.

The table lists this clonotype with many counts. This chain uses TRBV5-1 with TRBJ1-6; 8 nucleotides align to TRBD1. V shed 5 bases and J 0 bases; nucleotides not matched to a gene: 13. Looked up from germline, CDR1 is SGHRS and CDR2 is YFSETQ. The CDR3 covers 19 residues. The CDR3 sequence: CASRTDGTGSSSYNSPLHF. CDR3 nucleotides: TGCGCCAGCAGGACCGACGGGACAGGCTCCAGCTCCTATAATTCACCCCTCCACTTT.

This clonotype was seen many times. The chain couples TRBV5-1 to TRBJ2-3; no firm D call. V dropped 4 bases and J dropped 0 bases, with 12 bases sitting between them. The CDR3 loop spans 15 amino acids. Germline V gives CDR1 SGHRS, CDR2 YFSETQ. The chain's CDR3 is CASSVNGPSTDTQYF. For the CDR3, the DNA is TGCGCCAGCAGCGTAAATGGGCCTAGCACAGATACGCAGTATTTT.

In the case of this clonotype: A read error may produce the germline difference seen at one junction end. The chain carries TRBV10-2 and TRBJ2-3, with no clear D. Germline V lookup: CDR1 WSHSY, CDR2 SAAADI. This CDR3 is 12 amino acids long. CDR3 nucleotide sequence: TGCGCCAGCAGGAAGGGCACAGATACGCAGAATTTT. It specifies CASRKGTDTQNF.

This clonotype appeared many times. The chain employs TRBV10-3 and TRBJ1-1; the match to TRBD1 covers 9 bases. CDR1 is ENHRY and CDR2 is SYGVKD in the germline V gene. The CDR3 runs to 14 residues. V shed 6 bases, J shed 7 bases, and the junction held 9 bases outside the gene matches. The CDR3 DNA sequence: TGTGCCATCAGCGGGGACAGGGCGTGGGGTGAAGCTTTCTTT. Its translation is CAISGDRAWGEAFF.

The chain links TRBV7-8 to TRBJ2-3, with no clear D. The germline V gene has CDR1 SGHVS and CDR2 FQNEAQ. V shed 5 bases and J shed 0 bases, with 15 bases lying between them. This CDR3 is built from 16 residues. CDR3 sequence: CASSQYDRLSTDTQYF. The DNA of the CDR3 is TGTGCCAGCAGCCAATATGACCGCCTCAGCACAGATACGCAGTATTTT.

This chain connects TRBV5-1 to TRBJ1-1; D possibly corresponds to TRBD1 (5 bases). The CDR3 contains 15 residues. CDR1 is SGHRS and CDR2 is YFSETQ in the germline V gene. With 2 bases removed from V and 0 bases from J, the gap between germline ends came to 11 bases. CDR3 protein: CASSLGDGLNTEAFF. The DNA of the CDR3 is TGCGCCAGCAGCTTAGGGGACGGGCTGAACACTGAAGCTTTCTTT.

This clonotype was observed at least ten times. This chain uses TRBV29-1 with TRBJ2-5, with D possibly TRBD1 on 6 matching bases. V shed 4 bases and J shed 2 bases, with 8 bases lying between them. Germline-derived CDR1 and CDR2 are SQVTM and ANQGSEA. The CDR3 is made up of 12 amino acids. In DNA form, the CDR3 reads TGCAGCGTTGTTAGGGGGCAAGAGACCCAGTACTTC. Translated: CSVVRGQETQYF.

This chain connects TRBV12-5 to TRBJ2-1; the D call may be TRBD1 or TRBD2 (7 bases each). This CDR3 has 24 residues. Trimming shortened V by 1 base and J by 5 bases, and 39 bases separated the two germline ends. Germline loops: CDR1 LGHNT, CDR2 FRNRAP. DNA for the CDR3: TGTGCTAGTGGTTTGGCCGGCATTAATAACAGGGGAGGGGACTGGGAAGAAAGCCACAATGAGCAGTTCTTC. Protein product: CASGLAGINNRGGDWEESHNEQFF.

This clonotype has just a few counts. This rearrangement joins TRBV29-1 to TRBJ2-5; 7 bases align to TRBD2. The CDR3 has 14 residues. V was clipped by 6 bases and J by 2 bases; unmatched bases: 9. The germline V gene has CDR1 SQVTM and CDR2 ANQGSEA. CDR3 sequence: CSVGGSRVQETQYF. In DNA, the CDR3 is TGCAGCGTCGGGGGGAGTCGGGTTCAAGAGACCCAGTACTTC.

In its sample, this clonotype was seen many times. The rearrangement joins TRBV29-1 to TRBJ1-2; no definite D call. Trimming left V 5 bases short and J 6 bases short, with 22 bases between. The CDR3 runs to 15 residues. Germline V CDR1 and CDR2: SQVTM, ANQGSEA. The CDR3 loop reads CSVRLSQAASDGYTF. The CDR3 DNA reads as TGCAGCGTTAGGCTGTCGCAGGCCGCTTCTGATGGCTACACCTTC. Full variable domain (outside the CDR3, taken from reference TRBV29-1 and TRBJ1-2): SAVISQKPSRDICQRGTSLTIQCQVDSQVTMMFWYRQQPGQSLTLIATANQGSEATYESGFVIDKFPISRPNLTFSTLTVSNMSPEDSSIYLCSVRLSQAASDGYTFGSGTRLTVV.